The rows below give T cell receptor beta chains drawn from one sample of a study of regulatory T cells in long-lasting Graves disease. Each CDR3 protein gets one entry after TCRdb re-called the multiplex PCR reads with MiXCR. The sample has 400,000 or so distinct CDR3 sequences, less than 25% seen once. Source: peripheral blood mononuclear cells (PBMCs), taken when the disease was refractory, from a patient treated with antithyroid drugs. These receptors all come from a female donor with Graves disease. Each CDR3 is given with its conserved first and last residue. The order of the fields is D gene, J gene, clone size, V gene, CDR3 protein, CDR3 DNA. A D gene is named only where the DNA matches it firmly. Clone size is stated in some rows and not others, as once, few, many or a class when expanded.

>TRBD2|TRBJ2-7|few|TRBV3-1
CASSQYTGGYEQYF
TGTGCCAGCAGCCAATACACGGGGGGCTACGAGCAGTACTTC
>-|TRBJ1-2|few|TRBV27
CASRARSGYTF
TGTGCCAGTCGGGCCCGATCTGGCTACACCTTC
>TRBD1|TRBJ2-5|-|TRBV7-6
CASSLGAQGKGETQYF
TGTGCCAGCAGCTTAGGGGCACAGGGGAAAGGAGAGACCCAGTACTTC
>-|TRBJ2-5|-|TRBV7-9
CASSSTRGRETQYF
TGTGCCAGCAGCTCAACCAGGGGAAGGGAGACCCAGTACTTC
>-|TRBJ2-5|many|TRBV28
CASSYSLGGQETQYF
TGTGCCAGCAGTTACTCACTTGGGGGTCAAGAGACCCAGTACTTC
>-|TRBJ2-4|-|TRBV4-3
CASSQGTAWGNVQYF
TGCGCCAGCAGCCAAGGCACGGCGTGGGGTAATGTTCAGTACTTC
>-|TRBJ2-1|few|TRBV12-3/TRBV12-4
CASSLEGTAYNEQFF
TGTGCCAGCAGTTTAGAGGGGACGGCCTACAATGAGCAGTTCTTC
>-|TRBJ1-2|few|TRBV27
CASSLWVNGYTF
TGTGCCAGCAGTTTATGGGTGAATGGCTACACCTTC
>-|TRBJ2-5|many|TRBV20-1
CSARAYIQETQYF
TGCAGTGCTAGAGCTTATATTCAAGAGACCCAGTACTTC
>-|TRBJ1-2|many|TRBV7-2
CASSPRAPYGYTF
TGTGCCAGCAGCCCCCGCGCTCCCTATGGCTACACCTTC
>TRBD2|TRBJ2-7|few|TRBV20-1
CSASPLLAGVEQYF
TGCAGTGCTAGTCCACTACTAGCGGGAGTTGAGCAGTACTTC
>-|TRBJ2-7|many|TRBV11-2
CASSLGHFYEQYF
TGTGCCAGCAGCTTAGGACATTTCTACGAGCAGTACTTC
>-|TRBJ1-4|many|TRBV20-1
CSARHGNNEKLFF
TGCAGTGCTAGGCACGGGAATAATGAAAAACTGTTTTTT
>-|TRBJ2-6|-|TRBV7-2
CASSLGAGGSGANVLTF
TGTGCCAGCAGCTTAGGGGCTGGGGGATCTGGGGCCAACGTCCTGACTTTC
>-|TRBJ1-1|many|TRBV5-1
CASSSQALGTGTEAFF
TGCGCCAGCAGCTCCCAAGCCCTGGGCACGGGCACTGAAGCTTTCTTT
>TRBD1|TRBJ2-6|few|TRBV6-2/TRBV6-3
CASSYSWTGGGGANVLTF
TGTGCCAGCAGTTACTCGTGGACAGGGGGTGGCGGGGCCAACGTCCTGACTTTC
>-|TRBJ1-5|few|TRBV12-3/TRBV12-4
CASTEGPYSNQPQHF
TGTGCCAGCACGGAGGGCCCCTATAGCAATCAGCCCCAGCATTTT
>-|TRBJ1-2|few|TRBV7-2
CASSLWGGRQANYGYTF
TGTGCCAGCAGCTTATGGGGGGGCCGCCAAGCTAACTATGGCTACACCTTC
>TRBD1|TRBJ1-4|few|TRBV19
CASRLGQEDEKLFF
TGTGCCAGTAGACTCGGACAGGAAGATGAAAAACTGTTTTTT
>TRBD1|TRBJ1-4|many|TRBV2
CASSEQGAWSEKLFF
TGTGCCAGCAGTGAACAGGGGGCGTGGAGTGAAAAACTGTTTTTT
>TRBD1|TRBJ1-5|few|TRBV6-5
CASSSSIQGARNQPQHF
TGTGCCAGCAGTTCCTCCATACAGGGGGCGCGCAATCAGCCCCAGCATTTT
>-|TRBJ1-3|-|TRBV2
CASRTGGNTIYF
TGTGCCAGCAGGACAGGAGGAAACACCATATATTTT
>TRBD2|TRBJ2-2|-|TRBV7-8
CASSFLLRETGERFF
TGTGCCAGCAGCTTCTTGCTGCGGGAGACCGGGGAGCGTTTTTTT
>-|TRBJ2-7|many|TRBV7-2
CASSFTESHEQYF
TGTGCCAGCAGCTTCACAGAGAGCCACGAGCAGTACTTC
>TRBD1|TRBJ1-2|many|TRBV18
CASSPTGTARDTF
TGTGCCAGCTCACCAACCGGGACAGCCAGAGACACCTTC
>-|TRBJ1-1|many|TRBV7-2
CASQQLNIARTEAFF
TGTGCCAGCCAGCAGCTTAATATCGCCAGGACTGAAGCTTTCTTT
>-|TRBJ2-7|-|TRBV20-1
CSALSGSSYEQYF
TGCAGTGCCCTAAGCGGGTCCTCCTACGAGCAGTACTTC
>-|TRBJ1-5|many|TRBV30
CAWSHGQTGQPQHF
TGTGCCTGGAGCCACGGACAGACGGGACAGCCCCAGCATTTT
>-|TRBJ2-5|many|TRBV6-1
CASSVEGRERETQYF
TGTGCCAGCAGTGTAGAGGGCAGGGAGAGGGAGACCCAGTACTTC
>-|TRBJ2-2|many|TRBV24-1
CATSDLRADTGELFF
TGTGCCACCAGTGATTTGCGGGCGGACACCGGGGAGCTGTTTTTT
>-|TRBJ2-7|many|TRBV29-1
CSVEDLAGPQYF
TGCAGCGTTGAAGATTTGGCGGGGCCGCAGTACTTC
>TRBD2|TRBJ2-5|many|TRBV19
CASSTSGLAGGTQETQYF
TGTGCCAGTAGCACCTCGGGACTAGCGGGAGGAACCCAAGAGACCCAGTACTTC
>TRBD1|TRBJ2-5|many|TRBV29-1
CSARDRGHQETQYF
TGCAGCGCCCGGGACAGGGGACACCAAGAGACCCAGTACTTC
>-|TRBJ1-1|once|TRBV6-2/TRBV6-3
CASSRGELNTEAFF
TGTGCCAGCAGTCGGGGGGAATTGAACACTGAAGCTTTCTTT
>TRBD1|TRBJ2-2|few|TRBV29-1
CSVGQGATGELFF
TGCAGCGTTGGACAGGGAGCCACCGGGGAGCTGTTTTTT
>TRBD1|TRBJ1-3|-|TRBV29-1
CSVIQGFSGNTTYF
TGCAGCGTGATACAGGGGTTCTCTGGAAACACCACATATTTT
>TRBD1|TRBJ2-5|-|TRBV6-1
CASSDQGAGGTQYF
TGTGCCAGCAGTGACCAGGGGGCAGGGGGGACCCAGTACTTC
>-|TRBJ2-3|few|TRBV12-3/TRBV12-4
CASSGRGETDTQYF
TGTGCCAGCAGTGGGCGAGGAGAAACAGACACGCAGTATTTT
>-|TRBJ2-2|few|TRBV12-3/TRBV12-4
CASSFLRNTGELFF
TGTGCCAGCAGTTTCCTCCGGAACACCGGGGAGCTGTTTTTT
>TRBD2|TRBJ2-4|few|TRBV6-1
CASSPLAFIQYF
TGTGCCAGCAGTCCACTAGCGTTCATTCAGTACTTC
>-|TRBJ1-5|many|TRBV5-1
CASSPGAGGGNQPQHF
TGCGCCAGCAGCCCCGGTGCGGGGGGCGGCAATCAGCCCCAGCATTTT
>-|TRBJ1-6|many|TRBV28
CASTEAPVSYNSPLHF
TGTGCCAGCACCGAAGCCCCGGTTTCCTATAATTCACCCCTCCACTTT
>-|TRBJ2-2|few|TRBV7-9
CASSFLKLAAGELFF
TGTGCCAGCAGCTTTCTAAAACTAGCCGCCGGGGAGCTGTTTTTT
>TRBD2|TRBJ2-2|-|TRBV7-6
CASSLALGTSLPGELFF
TGTGCCAGCAGCTTAGCGCTCGGGACTAGTCTTCCCGGGGAGCTGTTTTTT
>-|TRBJ1-1|many|TRBV27
CASSLTGRWTEAFF
TGTGCCAGCAGTTTAACAGGGAGGTGGACTGAAGCTTTCTTT
>TRBD2|TRBJ2-7|many|TRBV2
CASSETSGRYEQYF
TGTGCCAGCAGTGAGACTAGCGGAAGGTACGAGCAGTACTTC
>-|TRBJ2-7|-|TRBV3-1
CASSAHVYEQYF
TGTGCCAGCAGCGCCCACGTCTACGAGCAGTACTTC